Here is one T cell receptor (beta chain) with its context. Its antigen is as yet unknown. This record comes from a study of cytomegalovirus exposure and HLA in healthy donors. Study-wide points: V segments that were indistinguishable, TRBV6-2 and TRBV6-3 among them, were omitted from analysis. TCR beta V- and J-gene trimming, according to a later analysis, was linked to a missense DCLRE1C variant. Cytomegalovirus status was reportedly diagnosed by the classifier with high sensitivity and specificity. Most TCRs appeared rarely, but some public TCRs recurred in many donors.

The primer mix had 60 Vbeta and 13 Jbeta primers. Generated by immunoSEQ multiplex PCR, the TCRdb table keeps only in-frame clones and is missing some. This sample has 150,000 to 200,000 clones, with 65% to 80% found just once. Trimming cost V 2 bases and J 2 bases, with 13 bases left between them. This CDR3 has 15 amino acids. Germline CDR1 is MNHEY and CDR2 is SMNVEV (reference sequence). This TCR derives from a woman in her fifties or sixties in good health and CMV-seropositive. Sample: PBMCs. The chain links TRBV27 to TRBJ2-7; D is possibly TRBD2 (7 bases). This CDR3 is CASSLRGGRAYEQYF. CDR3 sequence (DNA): TGTGCCAGCAGTTTAAGGGGGGGGCGAGCCTACGAGCAGTACTTC.